The clone carrying this TCR beta chain occurred a few times. Its antigen is still unknown. The TCR beta libraries were generated through quantitative 5'-RACE incorporating molecular barcodes. TCRdb itself ran the 5' RACE reads through MiXCR, one entry per CDR3 protein. The data contain around 540,000 distinct CDR3 sequences, roughly 13% of them singletons. These data come from a study of CD8 T cells in ankylosing spondylitis. Study-wide results and caveats: Seemingly distinctive of ankylosing spondylitis blood was a TCR beta motif formed by eight highly homologous variants. In the blood and synovial fluid of reactive arthritis, some motif variants had been previously reported. The authors found the disease-linked clones to be CD8+ and relatively rare in peripheral blood.

The germline V gene has CDR1 DFQATT and CDR2 SNEGSKA (reference sequence). This CDR3 contains 14 residues. V shed 2 bases and J shed 4 bases, with 14 bases lying between them. The V call is TRBV20-1, the J call TRBJ2-5, with D possibly matching TRBD2 (6 bases). The clonotype comes from a male donor with ankylosing spondylitis. The source material was blood, either unsorted or a sorted T cell fraction (not recorded which). As DNA, the CDR3 is TGCAGTGCTAGATGGGGTGGAGGGCTAGAGACCCAGTACTTC. Translating gives CSARWGGGLETQYF.